What follows are 6 T cell receptor beta chains derived from one specimen sequenced in a study of OX40 agonist ivuxolimab in advanced cancers. Repertoires were generated with immunoSEQ multiplex PCR, while TCRdb's copy carries only in-frame clones and drops some. The sample yields approximately 12,000 clones, about 75% seen once. Sequencing was performed on CD4+ or CD8+ T cells sorted from blood, taken in a trial of the OX40 agonist ivuxolimab. The receptor set was obtained from an adult with an advanced solid tumor such as melanoma, head and neck, liver or kidney cancer.

The chain uses TRBV27 and TRBJ2-7; 13 bases fit TRBD2. The CDR3 is 14 residues long. Unmatched junction bases numbered 4, after V lost 6 bases and J lost 5 bases. Germline V gives CDR1 MNHEY, CDR2 SMNVEV (reference sequence). The CDR3 DNA reads as TGTGCCAGCAGGACTAGCGGGAGGAGGAACGAGCAGTACTTC. Translation: CASRTSGRRNEQYF.

The CDR3, as DNA: TGTGCCAGCAGTATAGCGGTCTACAATGAGCAGTTCTTC. Protein product: CASSIAVYNEQFF. This chain links TRBV27 with TRBJ2-1, with a possible D match to TRBD2 (6 bases). CDR1 and CDR2 from the germline V gene are MNHEY and SMNVEV (reference sequence). The CDR3 consists of 13 residues. The V gene lost 5 bases and the J gene lost 3 bases, with 8 bases spanning the gap.

The chain uses TRBV6-6 and TRBJ1-4; D is uncertain. CDR3 length: 15 amino acids. Germline CDR1 and CDR2: MNHNY and SVGAGI (reference sequence). Trimming removed 0 bases from V and 0 bases from J, with 5 bases in between. The CDR3 nucleotides read TGTGCCAGCAGTTACTCTCAAACAACTAATGAAAAACTGTTTTTT. Its protein is CASSYSQTTNEKLFF.

This chain joins TRBV7-8 and TRBJ1-2, with 8 bases that match TRBD1. V gave up 4 bases and J gave up 3 bases; unmatched junction bases: 7. Per the germline V gene, CDR1 is SGHVS and CDR2 is FQNEAQ. The CDR3 spans 15 residues. The CDR3 DNA is TGTGCCAGCAGCTCTCAACAGGGGGAGGACTATGGCTACACCTTC. This sequence encodes CASSSQQGEDYGYTF.

The chain has TRBV11-3 and TRBJ2-1; D not resolved. Deletions cut 1 base from V and 7 bases from J, with 2 bases between. Germline CDR1 SGHNT, CDR2 YENEEA. CDR3 length: 11 amino acids. CDR3 sequence reads: CASSLVNEQFF. As DNA, the CDR3 is TGTGCCAGCAGCTTAGTAAATGAGCAGTTCTTC.

J is TRBJ1-5 and V is TRBV9, with D maybe TRBD1 (6 bases). Germline CDR1 is SGDLS and CDR2 is YYNGEE. This CDR3 spans 17 amino acids. V dropped 3 bases and J dropped 6 bases, with 22 bases sitting between them. The CDR3 DNA reads as TGTGCCAGCAGCGCAACCCCTGGGGTTGGCAGGGGTCAGCCCCAGCATTTT. Translated: CASSATPGVGRGQPQHF.